The clone carrying this TCR beta chain was counted at least ten times. As for time point: longitudinal time-point 3. Unsorted libraries were generated from 2 million PBMCs held at -80 degrees C. Deletions cut 6 bases from V and 5 bases from J, with 23 bases between. The CDR3 extends over 16 amino acids. Germline V lookup: CDR1 MNHEY, CDR2 SMNVEV (reference sequence). The data are from a study of neurological immune-mediated disorders. With 10-nucleotide random UMIs included, cDNA was synthesized by 5'RACE. From the 5' RACE reads, TCRdb called clonotypes with MiXCR, one entry per CDR3 protein. The sample includes 95,000 to 110,000 distinct CDR3 sequences, under 14% of them seen just once.

The origin of this receptor is a female donor with HTLV-1-associated myelopathy (HAM/TSP). This chain connects TRBV27 to TRBJ2-7; D is unresolved. Material for sequencing was PBMCs. The CDR3 region is CASRSYAGYGVNEQYF. As DNA, the CDR3 is TGTGCCAGCAGATCTTACGCCGGGTATGGTGTCAACGAGCAGTACTTC.